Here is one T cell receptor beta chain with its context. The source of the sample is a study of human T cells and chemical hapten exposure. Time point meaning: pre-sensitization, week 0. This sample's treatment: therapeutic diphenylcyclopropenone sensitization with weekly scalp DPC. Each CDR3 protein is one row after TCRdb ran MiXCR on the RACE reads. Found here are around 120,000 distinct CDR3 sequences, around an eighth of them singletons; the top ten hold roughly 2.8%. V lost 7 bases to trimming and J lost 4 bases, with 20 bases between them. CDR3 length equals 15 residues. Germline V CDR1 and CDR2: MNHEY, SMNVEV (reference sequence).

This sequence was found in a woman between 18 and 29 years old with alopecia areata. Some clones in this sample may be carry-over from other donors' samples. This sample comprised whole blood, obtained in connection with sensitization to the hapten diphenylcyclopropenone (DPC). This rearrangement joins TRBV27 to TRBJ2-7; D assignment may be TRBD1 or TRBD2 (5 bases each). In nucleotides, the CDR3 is TGTGCCAGCACCCCATTGGGGAGCAGGACATACGAGCAGTACTTC. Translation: CASTPLGSRTYEQYF.